The clone carrying this TCR beta chain was counted a single time. Patients aged 18 to 65 with hyperthyroidism were newly diagnosed, with duration under 2 months. Those patients with uncontrolled infection, other autoimmune disease, pregnancy or lactation were excluded. Diagnoses were established using clinical symptoms, serum thyroxine and TRAb, thyroid ultrasound and orbital computed tomography. Germline V CDR1 and CDR2: GTSNPN, SVGIG (reference sequence). The CDR3 totals 12 residues. Unmatched junction bases numbered 3, after V lost 5 bases and J lost 5 bases. This specimen comes from a study of T cells in Graves' hyperthyroidism and ophthalmopathy. Amplification of TCR beta CDR3 regions was performed using RNA transcripts as template. A first-round RT-PCR of the TCR CDR3 used the HTBI primer set. TCRdb fed the multiplex PCR reads into MiXCR, producing one record per CDR3 protein. The table shows 650,000 to 750,000 distinct CDR3 sequences, with 12% to 15% occurring only once.

V usage is TRBV30 and J usage is TRBJ2-5; TRBD1 agrees at 9 bases. The clonotype originates from a woman aged 18-35 years with Graves' hyperthyroidism. The sequenced material came from blood. In DNA, the CDR3 is TGTGCCTGGGACAGGGGGGAGGAGACCCAGTACTTC. Translation: CAWDRGEETQYF.